The next 7 T cell receptor beta chains were all read from a single sample in a study of post-analysis software for immune sequencing data. Which antigens these TCRs recognize remains unknown. Overall study results and limits: Controls had lower frequencies than patients of four or five TRBV segments, which included TRBV5-6, TRBV5-1 and TRBV20-1.

The TCR beta cDNA libraries carried unique molecular identifiers. TCRdb independently ran MiXCR on the PCR reads; one entry per CDR3 protein. The top ten clones hold 4.6% of a sample with 740,000 or so distinct CDR3 sequences, approximately 57% of them seen once. Sequenced input: blood. The source is a girl aged 5-17 years with multiple sclerosis.

The chain combines TRBV27 with TRBJ2-2, with TRBD1 matching 7 bases. In germline, CDR1 is MNHEY, CDR2 SMNVEV (reference sequence). Unmatched junction bases numbered 5, after V lost 3 bases and J lost 1 base. The CDR3 is made up of 16 amino acids. In DNA, the CDR3 is TGTGCCAGCAGTTTCCTCGGACAGGTGAACACCGGGGAGCTGTTTTTT. Its protein is CASSFLGQVNTGELFF.

This clonotype was seen only a few times. The chain has TRBV7-6 and TRBJ2-5, with 7 positions matching TRBD2. V lost 1 base, J lost 4 bases, and 12 bases stayed unmatched. CDR1 SGHVS and CDR2 FNYEAQ come from the germline V gene. The CDR3 has 17 residues. DNA of the CDR3: TGTGCCAGCAGCTTAGAGGTTTCAGGGAGGGGCGGAGAGACCCAGTACTTC. This gives the protein CASSLEVSGRGGETQYF. Using reference TRBV7-6 and TRBJ2-5 for the parts outside the CDR3, the full variable domain is GAGVSQSPRYKVTKRGQDVALRCDPISGHVSLYWYRQALGQGPEFLTYFNYEAQQDKSGLPNDRFSAERPEGSISTLTIQRTEQRDSAMYRCASSLEVSGRGGETQYFGPGTRLLVL.

The table lists this clonotype with a few counts. The gene calls are TRBV7-6 and TRBJ2-5; D call uncertain. With 3 bases removed from V and 5 bases from J, the gap between germline ends came to 10 bases. Per germline, CDR1 SGHVS and CDR2 FNYEAQ. The CDR3 contains 13 residues. The CDR3 region has the DNA TGTGCCAGCAGCTTGTCCCCGATGGAGACCCAGTACTTC. Its protein is CASSLSPMETQYF.

This chain connects TRBV2 to TRBJ2-7, with a tentative D call TRBD1 (5 bases). CDR3 length: 13 residues. CDR1 and CDR2 from the germline V gene are SNHLY and FYNNEI. Trimming took off 1 base at V and 6 bases at J, with 10 bases between the two ends. CDR3 nucleotide sequence: TGTGCCAGCAGTGAAGGTCAGGGCACCGAGCAGTACTTC. Translation gives CASSEGQGTEQYF.

The rearrangement links TRBV5-1 to TRBJ2-3; 8 bases line up with TRBD1. The CDR3 sequence is 14 residues long. V lost 4 bases to trimming and J lost 4 bases; unmatched junction nucleotides: 5. The germline V gene encodes CDR1 SGHRS and CDR2 YFSETQ. The CDR3 is CASSVGQGSDTQYF. The CDR3 DNA sequence: TGCGCCAGCAGCGTCGGACAGGGTTCAGATACGCAGTATTTT.

CDR3 sequence reads: CASSYSKRWFTYEQYF. The CDR3 region has the DNA TGTGCCAGCAGTTACTCGAAACGGTGGTTTACCTACGAGCAGTACTTC. The J gene is TRBJ2-7, the V gene TRBV6-5; D remains unclear. Germline CDR1 and CDR2: MNHEY and SVGAGI. The V gene lost 0 bases and the J gene lost 2 bases, with 14 bases spanning the gap. The CDR3 spans 16 residues.

By proportion, this clonotype is medium-sized. The V call is TRBV6-5, the J call TRBJ2-7; TRBD1 agrees at 12 bases. The trim removed 6 bases at V and 5 bases at J, leaving 11 bases unmatched. In germline, CDR1 is MNHEY, CDR2 SVGAGI. The length of the CDR3 is 16 residues. CDR3 sequence (DNA): TGTGCCAGCAGCAACGCCCCGGGACAGGGGGCCGACGAGCAGTACTTC. Protein sequence: CASSNAPGQGADEQYF.